The 3 T cell receptor beta chains reported below all come from one sample, sequenced in a study of technical replicates of blood from a few donors. Using immunoSEQ multiplex PCR, the repertoire was profiled, and TCRdb retains in-frame clones only, with some absent. The table shows around 50,000 clones, with roughly 95% occurring only once. Sequencing was done on a sample of T cells isolated from PBMCs. The receptors were gathered from a human donor in good health.

The V and J genes are TRBV4-2 and TRBJ2-5, with D possibly TRBD1 on 6 matching bases. The V end was cut by 1 base, the J end by 4 bases, with 13 bases between. This CDR3 has 15 residues. CDR1 is LGHNA and CDR2 is YNFKEQ in the germline V gene. The CDR3 loop reads CASSQAWDMGETQYF. The CDR3 bases are TGTGCCAGCAGCCAAGCCTGGGACATGGGAGAGACCCAGTACTTC.

The rearrangement links TRBV7-9 to TRBJ2-7; D is perhaps TRBD2 (6 bases). Germline CDR1 reads SEHNR; CDR2 reads FQNEAQ (reference sequence). Between the trimmed V and J ends, which lost 5 bases and 0 bases, there was a span of 11 bases. This CDR3 is 14 amino acids long. The CDR3 region has the DNA TGTGCCAGCAGCCCCACCGGGGGCTCCTACGAGCAGTACTTC. Translated: CASSPTGGSYEQYF. The full variable domain, rest sourced from reference TRBV7-9 and TRBJ2-7, is DTGVSQNPRHKITKRGQNVTFRCDPISEHNRLYWYRQTLGQGPEFLTYFQNEAQLEKSRLLSDRFSAERPKGSFSTLEIQRTEQGDSAMYLCASSPTGGSYEQYFGPGTRLTVT.

This sequence joins TRBV7-2 and TRBJ2-7; 8 bases match TRBD2. This CDR3 contains 13 residues. CDR1 SGHTA and CDR2 FQGNSA come from the germline V gene. V was clipped by 5 bases and J by 3 bases; unmatched bases: 3. For the CDR3, the DNA is TGTGCCAGCAGCCCGGGACTAGTCTACGAGCAGTACTTC. The encoded protein is CASSPGLVYEQYF. Based on the CDR3 plus reference TRBV7-2 and TRBJ2-7, the full variable domain is GAGVSQSPSNKVTEKGKDVELRCDPISGHTALYWYRQSLGQGLEFLIYFQGNSAPDKSGLPSDRFSAERTGGSVSTLTIQRTQQEDSAVYLCASSPGLVYEQYFGPGTRLTVT.